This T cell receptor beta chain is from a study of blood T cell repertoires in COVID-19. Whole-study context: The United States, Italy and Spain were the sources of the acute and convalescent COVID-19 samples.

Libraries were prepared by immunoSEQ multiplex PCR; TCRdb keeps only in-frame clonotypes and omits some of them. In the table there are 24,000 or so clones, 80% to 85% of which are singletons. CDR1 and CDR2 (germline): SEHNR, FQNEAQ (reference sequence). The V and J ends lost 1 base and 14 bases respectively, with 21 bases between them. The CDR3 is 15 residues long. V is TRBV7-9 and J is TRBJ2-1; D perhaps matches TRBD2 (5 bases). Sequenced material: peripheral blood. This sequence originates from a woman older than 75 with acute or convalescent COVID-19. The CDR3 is CASSLGDASGLWEFF. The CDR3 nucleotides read TGTGCCAGCAGCTTAGGTGATGCGTCTGGACTGTGGGAGTTCTTC.